These 30 T cell receptor gamma chains were sequenced from one sample in a study of gamma delta lymphoproliferative disorders and STAT genes (dated by TCRdb to the late 2010s). Genomic DNA from peripheral blood mononuclear cells isolated from patients and controls was used for TCR sequencing. To prepare the library, multiplex PCR was applied. TCRdb shows the sequencer as Illumina MiSeq. Clonotypes were called again by TCRdb from the public reads via CATT, and duplicate nucleotide sequences were then merged into one entry. The sample contains around 780 gamma-chain clones, 25% to 30% of them found a single time. Around 41% of the sample rests with the top ten. Sequencing was carried out using blood. Every receptor here comes from a human donor in good health.

The chain couples TRGV4 to TRGJ1 or TRGJ2. No J gene was available from TCRdb, and it was assigned here by a germline match of the DNA. The CDR3 spans 15 residues. Germline lookup yields CDR1 EGSTGY and CDR2 YDSYTSSV. V lost 0 bases, J lost 9 bases, and 14 bases stayed unmatched. The CDR3: CATWDGPSRSIKKLF. In nucleotides, the CDR3 is TGTGCCACCTGGGATGGGCCTTCTCGATCCATTAAGAAACTCTTT.

As regards this clone: For this DNA, TCRdb reports the protein of a much larger clone, which diverges at residue 9, most likely from a read error; the protein presented here is translated directly from the DNA. The J gene is TRGJP1, the V gene TRGV10. TCRdb records no J gene; here it was assigned by comparing the DNA to germline. TRGV10 falls under the ORF class, with uncertain function. This CDR3 has 12 residues. DNA for the CDR3: TGTGCTGCGTGGGATTCTGGTTGGCTCAAGATATTT. Translation: CAAWDSGWLKIF.

By its share, this clone is medium-sized (0.01 to 0.1%). The chain couples TRGV4 to TRGJ1 or TRGJ2. TCRdb gives no J gene; it was assigned here by matching the DNA to germline. The CDR3 loop spans 12 amino acids. With V trimmed by 0 bases and J by 7 bases, 3 bases remained unmatched. The germline V gene encodes CDR1 EGSTGY and CDR2 YDSYTSSV. The CDR3 DNA sequence: TGTGCCACCTGGGATGGGCAATATAAGAAACTCTTT. Translated: CATWDGQYKKLF.

This clone came up a few times. A far larger clone is just one base off, so this is likely a read error. The sample carries other DNA sequences with the same CDR3. The chain's CDR3 is CAAWDSGWFKIF. CDR3 sequence (DNA): TGTGCTGCGTGGGATTCTGGATGGTTCAAGATATTT. J is TRGJP1 and V is TRGV10. Assignment of the J gene here rests on matching the DNA to germline, because TCRdb gives none. TRGV10 is designated an ORF whose function remains uncertain. The length of the CDR3 is 12 residues.

Notes on this clone: Because the CDR3's place on the DNA is in doubt, the DNA is left out and the CDR3 is given as listed by TCRdb. The J segment was not called; the V segment is TRGV2. The V gene's germline CDR1 is EGSNGY and CDR2 YDSYNSKV. The CDR3 sequence runs 19 residues, both termini included. CDR3 loop: CATWDGFIIRNSLAVEQHF.

This clone appeared a few times. A read error likely explains why the TCRdb protein, taken from a much larger clone, differs from this DNA's translation at residue 2; the protein shown is translated from the DNA. This sequence joins TRGV8 and TRGJP1. The J gene is absent in TCRdb and was assigned here via DNA matching to germline. The CDR3 covers 14 residues. Germline values: CDR1 VENAVY, CDR2 YDSYNSRV. The CDR3: CTTWDCPTGWFKIF. In DNA, the CDR3 is TGTACCACCTGGGATTGCCCCACTGGTTGGTTCAAGATATTT.

By share of the sample, this clone is large. This chain joins TRGV5 and TRGJ1 or TRGJ2. TCRdb gives no J gene; it was assigned here by matching the DNA to germline. V trimming: 3 bases; J trimming: 4 bases; junction bases outside the gene matches: 6. Germline V gives CDR1 VINAFY, CDR2 YDVSNSKD. The CDR3 length is 13 residues. CDR3 bases: TGTGCCACCTGGGACCTGGGCTATTATAAGAAACTCTTT. Protein sequence: CATWDLGYYKKLF.

For this clone: This DNA's translation differs at residue 9 from TCRdb's protein, which comes from a much larger clone; a read error is likely, and the protein shown is translated from the DNA. J is TRGJP and V is TRGV9. The J gene comes from matching the DNA to germline here; TCRdb lacks it. Germline CDR1 is GITISATS and CDR2 is ISYDGTV (reference sequence). This CDR3 comprises 16 residues. As DNA, the CDR3 is TGTGCCTTGTGGGAGGACCAAGAGGTGGGCAAAAAAATCAAGGTATTT. The encoded protein is CALWEDQEVGKKIKVF.

In its sample, this clone is medium-sized (0.01 to 0.1%). The chain is built from TRGV8 and TRGJ1 or TRGJ2. Matching the DNA to germline supplied the J gene, which TCRdb does not give. The germline V gene encodes CDR1 VENAVY and CDR2 YDSYNSRV. Trimming took 5 bases from V and 9 from J; bases not matched to a gene: 4. The CDR3 consists of 10 residues. The CDR3: CATWATKKLF. The CDR3 nucleotides read TGTGCCACCTGGGCCACTAAGAAACTCTTT.

The V gene is TRGV8, the J gene TRGJ1 or TRGJ2. Germline matching of the DNA provided the J gene here, since TCRdb leaves it blank. This CDR3 spans 14 amino acids. The trim removed 4 bases at V and 7 bases at J, leaving 13 bases unmatched. Looked up from germline, CDR1 is VENAVY and CDR2 is YDSYNSRV. CDR3 amino acids: CATWDVRIRYKKLF. CDR3 in DNA: TGTGCCACCTGGGACGTGAGAATTAGGTATAAGAAACTCTTT.

This clone turned up a few times. The TCRdb record carries a much larger clone's protein, which differs from this DNA's translation at residue 8; a read error is the likely cause, and the protein listed here is the DNA translation. The gene calls are TRGV8 and TRGJP1. TCRdb offers no J gene call, so here the DNA was matched to germline to obtain one. This CDR3 comprises 14 residues. CDR1 VENAVY and CDR2 YDSYNSRV come from the germline V gene. V shed 3 bases, J shed 6 bases, and the junction held 7 bases outside the gene matches. The DNA of the CDR3 is TGTGCCACCTGGGATTGCCCCGCTGGTTGGTTCAAGATATTT. The encoded protein is CATWDCPAGWFKIF.

With regard to this clone: The DNA is left out, because the CDR3 cannot be placed on it with certainty; the CDR3 is given as TCRdb lists it. Called V gene: TRGV11; the J gene was not called. TRGV11 is flagged as an ORF with uncertain function. The CDR3 sequence runs 16 residues, both termini included. CDR3 sequence reads: CTTVPAGLGTDYKKLF.

This rearrangement joins TRGV10 to TRGJ1 or TRGJ2. Since TCRdb gives no J gene, matching the DNA to germline was used here to assign it. TRGV10 falls under the ORF class, with uncertain function. CDR3 length: 16 residues. Trimming cost V 8 bases and J 3 bases; bases outside gene matches: 17. DNA for the CDR3: TGTGCTGCGTGGGATCCCCATTCATCCTCTTATTATAAGAAACTCTTT. Its protein product is CAAWDPHSSSYYKKLF.

Relative to its sample, this clone is large (0.1 to 1%). This chain connects TRGV10 to TRGJP1. Because TCRdb records no J gene, it was assigned here through a match of the DNA to germline. Being an ORF, TRGV10 has a function that is uncertain. V lost 8 bases and J lost 4; bases outside the gene matches: 11. This CDR3 spans 15 amino acids. In nucleotides, the CDR3 is TGTGCTGCGTGGGTCCAGGAGAACACTGGTTGGTTCAAGATATTT. This sequence encodes CAAWVQENTGWFKIF.

A single count supports this clone. The chain links TRGV9 to TRGJP. The J gene is absent in TCRdb and was assigned here via DNA matching to germline. CDR1 GITISATS and CDR2 ISYDGTV come from the germline V gene (reference sequence). V lost 0 bases, J lost 6 bases, and 11 bases stayed unmatched. This CDR3 has 19 residues. The chain's CDR3 is CALWEVRGRGELGKKIKVF. CDR3 bases: TGTGCCTTGTGGGAGGTGCGCGGGCGCGGAGAGTTGGGCAAAAAAATCAAGGTATTT.

In its sample, this clone ranks as medium-sized. The V gene is TRGV4, the J gene TRGJ1 or TRGJ2. No J gene is reported in TCRdb; it was inferred here by comparing the DNA with germline. The CDR3 length is 14 residues. Trimming cost V 0 bases and J 0 bases; bases outside gene matches: 2. The germline V gene encodes CDR1 EGSTGY and CDR2 YDSYTSSV. CDR3 residues: CATWDGPNYYKKLF. The CDR3 DNA sequence: TGTGCCACCTGGGATGGGCCGAATTATTATAAGAAACTCTTT.

On this clone itself: The translation of this DNA and the TCRdb protein of a much larger clone differ at residue 7, probably owing to a read error; the protein shown here is translated from the DNA. The CDR3 is CATWDCTTGWFKIF. The CDR3 DNA sequence: TGTGCCACCTGGGATTGCACCACTGGTTGGTTCAAGATATTT. This chain connects TRGV8 to TRGJP1. TCRdb supplies no J gene; here it was assigned by aligning the nucleotide sequence to germline. The CDR3 runs to 14 residues. The ends lost 3 bases at V and 2 bases at J; junction bases unmatched: 3. Germline V gene lookup returns CDR1 VENAVY and CDR2 YDSYNSRV.

This clone is large within its sample. The chain has TRGV5 and TRGJ1 or TRGJ2. Germline matching of the DNA provided the J gene here, since TCRdb leaves it blank. CDR1 and CDR2 from the germline V gene are VINAFY and YDVSNSKD. Unmatched junction bases numbered 2, after V lost 3 bases and J lost 0 bases. The CDR3 is made up of 13 amino acids. CDR3 sequence: CATWDQNYYKKLF. CDR3 nucleotides: TGTGCCACCTGGGACCAGAATTATTATAAGAAACTCTTT.

In its sample, this clone was seen a few times. TCRdb's entry gives the protein of a much larger clone, which mismatches this DNA's translation at residue 12, likely from a read error; the protein reported here is translated from the DNA. The rearrangement joins TRGV2 to TRGJP2. Germline matching of the DNA provided the J gene here, since TCRdb leaves it blank. Germline CDR1 and CDR2: EGSNGY and YDSYNSKV. This CDR3 has 15 amino acids. The CDR3: CATWDRWSSDWNKTF. CDR3 nucleotides: TGTGCCACCTGGGATAGATGGAGTAGTGATTGGAACAAGACGTTT.

This clone came up a few times. TCRdb pairs this DNA with a much larger clone's protein that differs at residue 8, likely a read error; the protein shown was translated from the DNA. J is TRGJ1 or TRGJ2 and V is TRGV10. The J gene, not given by TCRdb, was assigned here from a germline match of the nucleotide sequence. TRGV10 is identified as an open reading frame with a role that is uncertain. The CDR3 has 12 amino acids. CDR3 amino acids: CAAWATYHKKLF. CDR3 sequence (DNA): TGTGCTGCGTGGGCCACTTATCATAAGAAACTCTTT.

A word on this clone: TCRdb's listed protein matches a much larger clone and diverges from this DNA's translation at residue 12, likely through a read error; the protein shown comes from the DNA. The chain links TRGV2 to TRGJP1. No J gene is reported in TCRdb; it was inferred here by comparing the DNA with germline. Germline CDR1 EGSNGY, CDR2 YDSYNSKV. The CDR3 is made up of 17 amino acids. The CDR3 reads CATWSWGGITTDWFKIF. The CDR3 DNA follows: TGTGCCACCTGGTCCTGGGGGGGTATAACCACTGATTGGTTCAAGATATTT.

The genes are TRGV10 and TRGJ1 or TRGJ2. The J gene is not listed in TCRdb, so it was assigned here from a DNA match to germline. TRGV10 is an ORF for which the function is uncertain. The CDR3 is 14 amino acids. V dropped 8 bases and J dropped 9; count of bases not matched to a gene: 17. The CDR3: CAAWDYFELFKKLF. Here the CDR3 DNA reads TGTGCTGCGTGGGATTACTTCGAATTATTTAAGAAACTCTTT.

This clone is large in the sample. The rearrangement uses TRGV4 and TRGJ1 or TRGJ2. The J gene was not available in TCRdb and was assigned here by matching the DNA to germline segments. Losses at the gene ends were 4 bases for V and 2 bases for J; bases not matched to a gene: 8. This CDR3 has 14 residues. Germline V gives CDR1 EGSTGY, CDR2 YDSYTSSV. The CDR3 spells CATWDVPYYYKKLF. The CDR3 DNA reads as TGTGCCACCTGGGACGTGCCCTATTATTATAAGAAACTCTTT.

On this clone itself: TCRdb's entry gives the protein of a much larger clone, which mismatches this DNA's translation at residue 5, likely from a read error; the protein reported here is translated from the DNA. The V and J genes are TRGV10 and TRGJP1. The J gene, absent from TCRdb, was called here by matching the DNA to germline. TRGV10 is designated an ORF whose function remains uncertain. With V trimmed by 8 bases and J by 5 bases, 6 bases remained unmatched. The CDR3 is made up of 13 amino acids. This CDR3 is CAAWNKTGWFKIF. The CDR3 DNA follows: TGTGCTGCGTGGAATAAAACTGGTTGGTTCAAGATATTT.

This clone was seen only once. The DNA is left out, because the CDR3 cannot be placed on it with certainty; the CDR3 is given as TCRdb lists it. The V gene is listed as TRGV3; no J gene was called. The CDR3 length is 23 residues, termini included. CDR1 and CDR2 (germline): VTNTFY, YDVSTARD (reference sequence). CDR3 in amino acids: CATWDYGVSEIIIRNSLAVEQHF.

The CDR3 sequence is CATSNYYKKLF. CDR3 bases: TGTGCCACTTCGAATTATTATAAGAAACTCTTT. This chain links TRGV4 with TRGJ1 or TRGJ2. TCRdb offers no J gene call, so here the DNA was matched to germline to obtain one. V lost 10 bases and J lost 0; bases outside the gene matches: 3. The length of the CDR3 is 11 residues. Germline loops: CDR1 EGSTGY, CDR2 YDSYTSSV.

Of note for this clone: The DNA is left out, because the CDR3 cannot be placed on it with certainty; the CDR3 is given as TCRdb lists it. A V gene of TRGV11 was called, but no J gene was assigned. TRGV11 is designated an ORF whose function remains uncertain. Termini included, the CDR3 measures 20 amino acids. CDR3 region: CACWTSPFIIRNSLAVEQHF.

A remark on this clone: Because the CDR3's place on the DNA is in doubt, the DNA is left out and the CDR3 is given as listed by TCRdb. The V gene corresponds to TRGV11; no J gene was called. TRGV11 is recorded as an ORF, its role being uncertain. Both ends counted, the CDR3 spans 20 residues. CDR3: CTTVPAGLGTCDTTGWFKIF.

In regard to this clone: This DNA's translation and the protein TCRdb lists, from a much larger clone, do not match at residue 7, likely due to a read error; the protein shown is translated from the DNA. The chain carries TRGV8 and TRGJP1. TCRdb is silent on the J gene; assignment here came from matching the DNA to germline. This CDR3 contains 14 residues. Germline CDR1 VENAVY, CDR2 YDSYNSRV. The V segment lost 6 bases and the J segment 4 bases; nucleotides outside the gene matches: 8. The CDR3 DNA reads TGTGCCACCTGGCCCTATATCACTGGTTGGTTCAAGATATTT. This sequence encodes CATWPYITGWFKIF.

Points on this clone: The DNA is left out, because the CDR3 cannot be placed on it with certainty; the CDR3 is given as TCRdb lists it. The V gene reported is TRGV11; the J gene is uncalled. TRGV11 is an ORF, with its function uncertain. The CDR3 is 17 residues long, ends included. The CDR3 sequence: CACWTPADSSLAVEQHF.